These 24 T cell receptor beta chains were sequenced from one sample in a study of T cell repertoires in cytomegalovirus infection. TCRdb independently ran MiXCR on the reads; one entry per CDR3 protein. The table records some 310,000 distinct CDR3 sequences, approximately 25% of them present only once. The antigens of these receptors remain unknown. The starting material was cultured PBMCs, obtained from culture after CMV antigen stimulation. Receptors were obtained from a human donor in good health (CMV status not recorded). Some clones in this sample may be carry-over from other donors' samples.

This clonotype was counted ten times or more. In DNA form, the CDR3 reads TGTGCCAGCAGGTCGACAGGGGGGAACACTGAAGCTTTCTTT. This sequence encodes CASRSTGGNTEAFF. The chain carries TRBV7-9 and TRBJ1-1; 9 positions match TRBD1. Germline V gives CDR1 SEHNR, CDR2 FQNEAQ (reference sequence). The V segment lost 6 bases and the J segment 1 base; nucleotides outside the gene matches: 3. The CDR3 length is 14 residues.

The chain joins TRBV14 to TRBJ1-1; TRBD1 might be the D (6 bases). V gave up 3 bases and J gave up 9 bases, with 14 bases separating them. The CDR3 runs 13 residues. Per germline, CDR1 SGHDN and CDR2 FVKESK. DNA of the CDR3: TGTGCCAGCAGCCAGACAGGTTCCAGCAAAGCTTTCTTT. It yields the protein CASSQTGSSKAFF.

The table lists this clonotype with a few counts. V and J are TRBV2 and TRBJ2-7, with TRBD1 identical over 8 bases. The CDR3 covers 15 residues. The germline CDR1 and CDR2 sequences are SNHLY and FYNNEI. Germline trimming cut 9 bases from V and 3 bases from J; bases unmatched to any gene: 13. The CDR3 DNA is TGTGCCAGTGAAGGGCAGGGGGCCCTTCTCTACGAGCAGTACGTC. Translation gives CASEGQGALLYEQYV.

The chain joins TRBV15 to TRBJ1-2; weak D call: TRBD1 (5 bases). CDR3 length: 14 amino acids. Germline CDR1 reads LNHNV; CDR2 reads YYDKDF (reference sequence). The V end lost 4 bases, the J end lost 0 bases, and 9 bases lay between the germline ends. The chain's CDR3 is CATSIPQANYGYTF. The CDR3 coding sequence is TGTGCCACCAGCATACCACAGGCTAACTATGGCTACACCTTC.

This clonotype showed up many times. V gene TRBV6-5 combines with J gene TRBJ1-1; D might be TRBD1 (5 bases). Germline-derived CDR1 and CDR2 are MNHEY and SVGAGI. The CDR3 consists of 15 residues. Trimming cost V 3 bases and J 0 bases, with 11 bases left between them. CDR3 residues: CASSYSGTMNTEAFF. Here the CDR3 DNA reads TGTGCCAGCAGTTATTCGGGGACGATGAACACTGAAGCTTTCTTT.

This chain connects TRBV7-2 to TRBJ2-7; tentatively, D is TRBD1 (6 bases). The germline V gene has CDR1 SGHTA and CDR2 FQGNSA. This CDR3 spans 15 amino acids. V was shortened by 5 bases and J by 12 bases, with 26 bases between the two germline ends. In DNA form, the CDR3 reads TGTGCCAGCAGCCCCAGTCCAGGGCAGGGGTTTGAGTGGTACTTC. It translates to CASSPSPGQGFEWYF. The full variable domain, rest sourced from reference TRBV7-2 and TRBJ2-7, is GAGVSQSPSNKVTEKGKDVELRCDPISGHTALYWYRQSLGQGLEFLIYFQGNSAPDKSGLPSDRFSAERTGGSVSTLTIQRTQQEDSAVYLCASSPSPGQGFEWYFGPGTRLTVT.

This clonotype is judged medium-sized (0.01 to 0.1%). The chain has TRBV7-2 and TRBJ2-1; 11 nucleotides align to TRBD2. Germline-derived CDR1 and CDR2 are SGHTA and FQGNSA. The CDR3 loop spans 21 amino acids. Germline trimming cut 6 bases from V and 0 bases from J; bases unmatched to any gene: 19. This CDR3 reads CASSLNRPSGRPFGSYNEQFF. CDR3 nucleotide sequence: TGTGCCAGCAGTCTTAATAGACCTAGCGGGAGGCCCTTTGGCTCCTACAATGAGCAGTTCTTC.

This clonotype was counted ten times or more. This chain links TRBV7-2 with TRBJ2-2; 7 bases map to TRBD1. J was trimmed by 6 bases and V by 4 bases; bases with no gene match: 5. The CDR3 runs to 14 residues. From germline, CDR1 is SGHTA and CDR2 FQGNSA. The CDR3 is CASSSGTVSGELFF. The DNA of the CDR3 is TGTGCCAGCAGCTCCGGGACAGTATCCGGGGAGCTGTTTTTT.

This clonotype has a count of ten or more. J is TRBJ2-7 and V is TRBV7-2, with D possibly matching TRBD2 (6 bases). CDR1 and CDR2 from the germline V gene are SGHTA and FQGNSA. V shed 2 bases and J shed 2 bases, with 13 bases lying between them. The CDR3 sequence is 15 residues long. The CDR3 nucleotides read TGTGCCAGCAGCTTACTCGGTAGCGGTACCTACGAGCAGTACTTC. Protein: CASSLLGSGTYEQYF.

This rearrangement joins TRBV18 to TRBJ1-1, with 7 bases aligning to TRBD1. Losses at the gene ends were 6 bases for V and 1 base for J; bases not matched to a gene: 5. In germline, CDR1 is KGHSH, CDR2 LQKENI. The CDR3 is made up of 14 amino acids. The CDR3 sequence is CASSRDSGNTEAFF. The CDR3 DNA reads TGTGCCAGCTCGAGGGACAGTGGGAACACTGAAGCTTTCTTT.

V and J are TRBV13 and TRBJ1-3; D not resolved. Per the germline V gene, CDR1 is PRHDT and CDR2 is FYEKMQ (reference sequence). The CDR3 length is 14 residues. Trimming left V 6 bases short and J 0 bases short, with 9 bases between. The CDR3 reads CASSERNSGNTIYF. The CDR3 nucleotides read TGTGCCAGCAGTGAACGGAACTCTGGAAACACCATATATTTT. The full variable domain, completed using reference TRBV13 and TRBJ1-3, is AAGVIQSPRHLIKEKRETATLKCYPIPRHDTVYWYQQGPGQDPQFLISFYEKMQSDKGSIPDRFSAQQFSDYHSELNMSSLELGDSALYFCASSERNSGNTIYFGEGSWLTVV.

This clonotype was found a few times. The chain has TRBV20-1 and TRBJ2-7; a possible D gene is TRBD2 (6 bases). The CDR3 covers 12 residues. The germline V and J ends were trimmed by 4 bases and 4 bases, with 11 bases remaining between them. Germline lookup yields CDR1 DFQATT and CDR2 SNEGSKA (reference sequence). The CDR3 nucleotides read TGCAGTGCTACTATTAGCGGTTACGAGCAGTACGTC. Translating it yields CSATISGYEQYV.

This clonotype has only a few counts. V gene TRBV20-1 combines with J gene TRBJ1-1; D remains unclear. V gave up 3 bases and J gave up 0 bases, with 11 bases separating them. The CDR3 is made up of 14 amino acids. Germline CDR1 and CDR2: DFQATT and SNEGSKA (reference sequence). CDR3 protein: CSARGSTVNTEAFF. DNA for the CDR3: TGCAGTGCTAGGGGGAGCACAGTGAACACTGAAGCTTTCTTT.

In nucleotides, the CDR3 is TGTGCCAGCAGTGCGCTAGCGGGAGTAGCCGGGGAGCTGTTTTTT. It is translated as CASSALAGVAGELFF. V usage is TRBV6-6 and J usage is TRBJ2-2, with 10 bases aligning to TRBD2. Germline V gives CDR1 MNHNY, CDR2 SVGAGI (reference sequence). The length of the CDR3 is 15 residues. V was pared by 5 bases and J by 6 bases, with 6 bases of the junction left unmatched.

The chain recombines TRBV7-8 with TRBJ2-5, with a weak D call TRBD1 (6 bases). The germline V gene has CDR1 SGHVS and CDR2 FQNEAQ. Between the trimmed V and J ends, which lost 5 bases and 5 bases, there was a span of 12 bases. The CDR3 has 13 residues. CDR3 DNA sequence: TGTGCCAGCAGCGGCAGGGGCAGGGAGACCCAGTACTTC. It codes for CASSGRGRETQYF.

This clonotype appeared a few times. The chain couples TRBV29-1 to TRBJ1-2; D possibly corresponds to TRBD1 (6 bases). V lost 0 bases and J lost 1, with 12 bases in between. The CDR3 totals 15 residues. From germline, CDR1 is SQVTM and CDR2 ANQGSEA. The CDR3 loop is CSVEDQWTVNYGYTF. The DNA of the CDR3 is TGCAGCGTTGAAGATCAGTGGACAGTTAACTATGGCTACACCTTC.

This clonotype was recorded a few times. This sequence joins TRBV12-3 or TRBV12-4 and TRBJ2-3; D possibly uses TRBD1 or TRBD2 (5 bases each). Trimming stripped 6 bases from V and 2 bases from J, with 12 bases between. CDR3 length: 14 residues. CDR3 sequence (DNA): TGTGCCAGCAGGCCGGGACCAACCACAGATACGCAGTATTTT. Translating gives CASRPGPTTDTQYF.

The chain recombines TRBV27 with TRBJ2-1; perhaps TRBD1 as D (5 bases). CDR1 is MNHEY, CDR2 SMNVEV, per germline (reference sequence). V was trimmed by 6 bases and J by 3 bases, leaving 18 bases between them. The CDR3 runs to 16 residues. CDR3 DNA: TGTGCCAGCAGCACGACCCGTGGGGCAAACTACAATGAGCAGTTCTTC. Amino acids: CASSTTRGANYNEQFF.

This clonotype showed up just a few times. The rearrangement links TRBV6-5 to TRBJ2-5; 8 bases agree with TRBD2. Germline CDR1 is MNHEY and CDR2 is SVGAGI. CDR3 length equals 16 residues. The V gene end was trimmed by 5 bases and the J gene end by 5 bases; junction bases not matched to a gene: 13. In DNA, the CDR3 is TGTGCCAGCAGTACACCACAGACTAGCGCAGACGAGACCCAGTACTTC. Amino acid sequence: CASSTPQTSADETQYF.

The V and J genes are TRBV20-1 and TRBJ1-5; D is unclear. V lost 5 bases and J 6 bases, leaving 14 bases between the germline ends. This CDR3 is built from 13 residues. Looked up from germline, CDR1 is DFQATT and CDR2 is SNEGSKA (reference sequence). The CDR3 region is CSAQDQPGQPQHF. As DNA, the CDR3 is TGCAGTGCTCAGGACCAGCCTGGTCAGCCCCAGCATTTT.

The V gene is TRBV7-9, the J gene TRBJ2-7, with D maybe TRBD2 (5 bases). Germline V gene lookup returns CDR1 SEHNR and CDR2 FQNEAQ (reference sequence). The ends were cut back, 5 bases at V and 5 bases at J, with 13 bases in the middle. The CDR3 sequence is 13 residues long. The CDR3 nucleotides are TGTGCCAGCAGCCAAAACCCCGGGGACGAGCAGTACTTC. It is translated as CASSQNPGDEQYF.

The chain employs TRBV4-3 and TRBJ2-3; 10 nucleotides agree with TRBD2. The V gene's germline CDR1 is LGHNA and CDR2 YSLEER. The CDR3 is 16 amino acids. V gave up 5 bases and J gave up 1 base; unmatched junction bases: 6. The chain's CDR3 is CASSSRLAGGTDTQYF. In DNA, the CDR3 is TGCGCCAGCAGCTCCCGACTAGCGGGTGGCACAGATACGCAGTATTTT.

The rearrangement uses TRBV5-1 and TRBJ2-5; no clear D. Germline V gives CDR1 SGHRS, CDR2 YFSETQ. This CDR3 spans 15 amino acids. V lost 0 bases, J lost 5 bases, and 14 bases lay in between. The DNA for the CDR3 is TGCGCCAGCAGCTTGGGTCCAGGTTTGTGGGAGACCCAGTACTTC. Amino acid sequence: CASSLGPGLWETQYF.

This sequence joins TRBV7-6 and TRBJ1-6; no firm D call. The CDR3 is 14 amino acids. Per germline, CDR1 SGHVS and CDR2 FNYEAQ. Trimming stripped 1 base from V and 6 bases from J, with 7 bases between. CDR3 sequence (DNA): TGTGCCAGCAGCTTAGACGGACTTAATTCACCCCTCCACTTT. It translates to CASSLDGLNSPLHF.